The 13 T cell receptor beta chains reported below all come from one sample, sequenced in a study of T cells in Graves' hyperthyroidism and ophthalmopathy. RNA transcripts served as the template for amplifying TCR beta CDR3 regions. When the TCR CDR3 underwent first-round RT-PCR, the HTBI primer set was used. TCRdb reprocessed the multiplex PCR reads with MiXCR, giving one entry per CDR3 protein. The table includes about 590,000 distinct CDR3 sequences, 14% detected once. Sequenced sample: blood. The receptors were sampled from a woman aged 18-30 years with Graves' ophthalmopathy.

This clonotype appeared a few times. The CDR3 sequence is CASRAWDTQYF. The CDR3 region has the DNA TGTGCCAGCAGGGCTTGGGATACGCAGTATTTT. The chain couples TRBV27 to TRBJ2-3, with D hard to call. Trimming took off 6 bases at V and 6 bases at J, with 7 bases between the two ends. The germline V gene encodes CDR1 MNHEY and CDR2 SMNVEV (reference sequence). The CDR3 runs 11 residues.

This chain links TRBV9 with TRBJ1-4; 9 bases map to TRBD1. This CDR3 spans 16 amino acids. V shed 0 bases and J 4 bases; nucleotides not matched to a gene: 4. The germline V gene has CDR1 SGDLS and CDR2 YYNGEE. The CDR3: CASSVAGGQGNEKLFF. In nucleotides, the CDR3 is TGTGCCAGCAGCGTAGCGGGGGGACAGGGTAATGAAAAACTGTTTTTT.

Comment on this clonotype: Just one base apart from a much larger clone, this may be a read error. The chain carries TRBV20-1 and TRBJ2-1, with TRBD2 matching 7 bases. The DNA end is more similar to TRBJ2-7, so the J call may be wrong. The CDR3 runs 11 residues. CDR1 DFQATT and CDR2 SNEGSKA come from the germline V gene (reference sequence). The CDR3 protein is CSDLADNEQYF. The CDR3 DNA reads TGCAGTGACCTAGCGGACAATGAGCAGTACTTC.

This clonotype was detected ten times or more. The chain is built from TRBV5-1 and TRBJ1-1; D may be TRBD1 (5 bases). Trimming stripped 2 bases from V and 7 bases from J, with 12 bases between. The CDR3 sequence is 13 residues long. Germline lookup yields CDR1 SGHRS and CDR2 YFSETQ. DNA for the CDR3: TGCGCCAGCAGCTTTGCAGGGACCAATGAAGCTTTCTTT. Translating gives CASSFAGTNEAFF.

This clonotype has a handful of counts. The V gene is TRBV19, the J gene TRBJ2-7; D might be TRBD2 (5 bases). V was clipped by 5 bases and J by 6 bases, with 20 bases between them. CDR1 and CDR2 (germline): LNHDA, SQIVND (reference sequence). The CDR3 runs to 15 residues. Written as DNA, the CDR3 is TGTGCCAGTAGTCCGCGCCCCCGGACCCGGGGCGAGCAGTACTTC. Translation: CASSPRPRTRGEQYF.

This clonotype showed up many times. The chain joins TRBV5-8 to TRBJ2-7, with 9 bases that match TRBD2. This CDR3 contains 17 residues. Germline CDR1 is SGHTS and CDR2 is YDEGEE. Losses at the gene ends were 3 bases for V and 7 bases for J; bases not matched to a gene: 17. CDR3 coding DNA: TGTGCCAGCAGCTCCGACCTCCCCGTAGCGGGAGCGAGGGAGCAGTACTTC. It encodes CASSSDLPVAGAREQYF.

This clonotype was seen a handful of times. This rearrangement joins TRBV5-1 to TRBJ2-2, with D maybe TRBD2 (5 bases). The CDR3 has 15 amino acids. Trimming cost V 4 bases and J 2 bases, with 12 bases left between them. Germline CDR1 reads SGHRS; CDR2 reads YFSETQ. The CDR3 DNA is TGCGCCAGCAGCCGAGGAGACTATAACACCGGGGAGCTGTTTTTT. Amino acids: CASSRGDYNTGELFF.

This clonotype was seen at least ten times. V usage is TRBV6-2 or TRBV6-3 and J usage is TRBJ2-5; TRBD2 matches 14 bases. J lost 0 bases, V lost 6 bases, and 9 bases had no gene match. The CDR3 totals 18 residues. From germline, CDR1 is MNHEY and CDR2 SVGEGT. The CDR3 sequence: CASSIGGLAGANQETQYF. CDR3 nucleotide sequence: TGTGCCAGCAGCATAGGGGGACTAGCGGGAGCGAACCAAGAGACCCAGTACTTC.

This clonotype was seen more than once but under ten times. V and J are TRBV9 and TRBJ2-1; TRBD2 matches at 9 bases. This CDR3 is 17 amino acids long. Germline values: CDR1 SGDLS, CDR2 YYNGEE. The trim removed 1 base at V and 6 bases at J, leaving 11 bases unmatched. This chain's CDR3 is CASSVWAGGGKGNEQFF. As DNA, the CDR3 is TGTGCCAGCAGCGTATGGGCGGGAGGGGGCAAAGGCAATGAGCAGTTCTTC.

This clonotype was detected ten times or more. The V and J genes are TRBV7-3 and TRBJ2-2; weak D call: TRBD2 (7 bases). Per the germline V gene, CDR1 is SGHTA and CDR2 is FQGTGA. V was trimmed by 5 bases and J by 3 bases, leaving 16 bases between them. The length of the CDR3 is 16 residues. The CDR3 loop reads CASSPTWGGDTGELFF. The CDR3 DNA follows: TGTGCCAGCAGCCCCACTTGGGGGGGCGACACCGGGGAGCTGTTTTTT.

This sequence joins TRBV7-9 and TRBJ1-4, with 12 bases fitting TRBD1. CDR3 length: 17 amino acids. V lost 5 bases and J lost 3; bases outside the gene matches: 7. The germline V gene encodes CDR1 SEHNR and CDR2 FQNEAQ (reference sequence). CDR3 residues: CASSPGTGGAANEKLFF. CDR3 coding DNA: TGTGCCAGCAGCCCTGGGACAGGGGGCGCAGCTAATGAAAAACTGTTTTTT.

This clonotype came up a few times. The V gene is TRBV6-1, the J gene TRBJ2-2; the D is unclear. V was clipped by 5 bases and J by 3 bases, with 16 bases between them. This CDR3 contains 16 residues. Germline assignment: CDR1 MNHNS and CDR2 SASEGT. CDR3 region: CASSPLHPRYTGELFF. The CDR3 DNA is TGTGCCAGCAGTCCACTACACCCTCGGTACACCGGGGAGCTGTTTTTT.

This clonotype was seen just once. The V gene is TRBV4-1, the J gene TRBJ2-1, with a possible D match to TRBD2 (6 bases). The germline gives CDR1 MGHRA, CDR2 YSYEKL. Trimming removed 4 bases from V and 8 bases from J, with 18 bases in between. The CDR3 consists of 15 residues. CDR3 region: CASSPLDGGRDEQFF. CDR3 bases: TGCGCCAGCAGCCCCTTAGACGGGGGTCGAGATGAGCAGTTCTTC.